This entry is about one T cell receptor beta chain. The antigen is undetermined. The data originate from a study of T cell responses to AZD1222 COVID-19 vaccine. The study's findings and limits: Donors, mostly white British, included more females; clonal diversity was possibly underestimated.

Profiling relied on immunoSEQ multiplex PCR, and the TCRdb table lists in-frame clones only, not all of them. The repertoire has around 130,000 clones, 80% to 90% of them found once; the top ten carry approximately 3.3%. Germline CDR1 reads SGHRS; CDR2 reads YFSETQ. The length of the CDR3 is 15 residues. Deletions cut 0 bases from V and 7 bases from J, with 13 bases between. This clonotype originated in an adult in good health. The sequencing here drew on peripheral blood, taken on day 0 of AZD1222 vaccination. This rearrangement joins TRBV5-1 to TRBJ1-4; no reliable D call. CDR3 loop: CASSLGTFDLEKLFF. The CDR3, as DNA: TGCGCCAGCAGCTTGGGAACATTTGATCTTGAAAAACTGTTTTTT.